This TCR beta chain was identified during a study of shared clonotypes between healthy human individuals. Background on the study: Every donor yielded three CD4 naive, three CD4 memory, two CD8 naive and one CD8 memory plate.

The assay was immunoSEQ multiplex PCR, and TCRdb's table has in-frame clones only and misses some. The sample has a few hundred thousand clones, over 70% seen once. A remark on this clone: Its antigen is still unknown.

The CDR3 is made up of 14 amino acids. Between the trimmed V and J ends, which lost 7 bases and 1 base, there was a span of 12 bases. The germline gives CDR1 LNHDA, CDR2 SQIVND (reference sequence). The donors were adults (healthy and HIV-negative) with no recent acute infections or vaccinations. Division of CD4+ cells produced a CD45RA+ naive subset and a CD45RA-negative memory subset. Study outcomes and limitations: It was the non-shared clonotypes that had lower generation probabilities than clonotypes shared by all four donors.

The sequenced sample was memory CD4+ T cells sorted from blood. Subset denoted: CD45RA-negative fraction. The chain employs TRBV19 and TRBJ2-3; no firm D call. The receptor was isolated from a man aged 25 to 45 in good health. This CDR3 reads CASKRSGGTDTQYF. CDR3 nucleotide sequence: TGTGCCAGTAAGAGGTCGGGTGGCACAGATACGCAGTATTTT.